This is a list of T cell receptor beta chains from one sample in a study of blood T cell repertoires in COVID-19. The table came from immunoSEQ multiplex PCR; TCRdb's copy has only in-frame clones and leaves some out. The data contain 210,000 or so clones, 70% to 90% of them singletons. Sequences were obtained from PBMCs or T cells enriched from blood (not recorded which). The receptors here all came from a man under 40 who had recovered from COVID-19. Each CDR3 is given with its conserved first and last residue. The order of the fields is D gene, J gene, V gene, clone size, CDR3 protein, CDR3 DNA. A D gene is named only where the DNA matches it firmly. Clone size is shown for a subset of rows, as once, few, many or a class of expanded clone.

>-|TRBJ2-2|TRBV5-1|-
CASSLDSRATGELFF
TGCGCCAGCAGCTTGGACAGCCGTGCCACCGGGGAGCTGTTTTTT
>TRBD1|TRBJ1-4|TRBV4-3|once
CASSQGQVFDEKLFF
TGCGCCAGCAGCCAGGGACAGGTTTTCGATGAAAAACTGTTTTTT
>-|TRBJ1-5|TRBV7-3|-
CASSSLGGRVWVWDSQPQHF
TGTGCCAGCAGCTCCCTTGGCGGGAGGGTTTGGGTTTGGGATTCTCAGCCCCAGCATTTT
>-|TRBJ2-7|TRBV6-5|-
CASRGRPSYEQYF
TGTGCCAGCAGGGGCAGGCCCTCCTACGAGCAGTACTTC
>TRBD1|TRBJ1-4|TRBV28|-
CASSRTGEYEKLFF
TGTGCCAGCAGTAGGACAGGGGAGTATGAAAAACTGTTTTTT
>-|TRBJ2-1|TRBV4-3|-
CASSQNPGRKDNEQFF
TGCGCCAGCAGTCAGAATCCGGGGAGGAAAGACAATGAGCAGTTCTTC
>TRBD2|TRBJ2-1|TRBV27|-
CASSLVRVGVGLANEQFF
TGTGCCAGCAGTTTAGTTCGGGTGGGGGTGGGACTAGCCAATGAGCAGTTCTTC
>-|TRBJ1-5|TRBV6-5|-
CASRYDQGLDQPQHF
TGTGCCAGCCGCTACGACCAGGGATTGGATCAGCCCCAGCATTTT
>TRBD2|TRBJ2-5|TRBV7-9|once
CASSPSTGGPRETQYF
TGTGCCAGCAGCCCCTCAACGGGAGGGCCTAGAGAGACCCAGTACTTC
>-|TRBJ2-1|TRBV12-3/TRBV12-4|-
CASSMGTSQIF
TGTGCCAGCAGCATGGGGACATCCCAAATCTTC
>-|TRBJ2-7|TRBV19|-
CASSIAAGVGFSYEQYF
TGTGCCAGTAGTATAGCAGCCGGGGTTGGATTTTCCTACGAGCAGTACTTC
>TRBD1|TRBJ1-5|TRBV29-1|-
CSVRQGGNQPQHF
TGCAGCGTCCGACAGGGGGGCAATCAGCCCCAGCATTTT
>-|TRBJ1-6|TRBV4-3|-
CASSQDHGFNSPLHF
TGCGCCAGCAGCCAAGATCACGGGTTCAATTCACCCCTCCACTTT
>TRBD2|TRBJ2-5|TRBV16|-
CASSQPSERFSGSQETQYF
TGTGCCAGCAGCCAACCCTCAGAAAGGTTTAGCGGGAGCCAAGAGACCCAGTACTTC
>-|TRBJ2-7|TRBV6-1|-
CASSVPRGTESKEQYF
TGTGCCAGCAGTGTACCTCGCGGGACAGAGTCCAAGGAGCAGTACTTC
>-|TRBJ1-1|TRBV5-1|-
CASTVRPGDYGNTEAFF
TGCGCCAGCACGGTCCGGCCAGGGGATTACGGGAACACTGAAGCTTTCTTT
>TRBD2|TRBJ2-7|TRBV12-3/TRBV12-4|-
CASSREGGYEQYF
TGTGCCAGCAGCCGGGAGGGGGGGTACGAGCAGTACTTC
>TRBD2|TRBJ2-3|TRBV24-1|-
CATSESGRQDTQYF
TGTGCCACCAGTGAGAGCGGGAGGCAGGATACGCAGTATTTT
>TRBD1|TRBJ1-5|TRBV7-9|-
CASSPQTGYTKQPQHF
TGTGCCAGCAGCCCCCAGACAGGGTATACAAAGCAGCCCCAGCATTTT
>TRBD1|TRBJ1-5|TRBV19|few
CASSATGGWQPQHF
TGTGCCAGTAGTGCTACAGGGGGCTGGCAGCCCCAGCATTTT
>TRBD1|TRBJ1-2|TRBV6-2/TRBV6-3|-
CASSLDRADYGYTF
TGTGCCAGCAGCCTGGACAGGGCGGACTATGGCTACACCTTC
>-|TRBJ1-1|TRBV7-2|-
CASSLAGGSEAFF
TGTGCCAGCAGCCTGGCGGGGGGTTCTGAAGCTTTCTTT
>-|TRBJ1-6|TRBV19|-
CASSTLLASPLHF
TGTGCCAGTTCAACCCTCTTGGCTTCACCCCTCCACTTT
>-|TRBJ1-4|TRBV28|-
CASHRLSDDEKLFF
TGTGCCAGCCATAGACTGAGCGACGATGAAAAACTGTTTTTT
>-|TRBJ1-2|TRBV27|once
CASSLSPQGNGYTF
TGTGCCAGCAGTTTATCGCCCCAGGGAAATGGCTACACCTTC
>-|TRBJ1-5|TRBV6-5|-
CASSYRRVYQPQHF
TGTGCCAGCAGTTATCGACGGGTTTATCAGCCCCAGCATTTT
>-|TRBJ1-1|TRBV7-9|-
CASSLAGQTVMNTEAFF
TGTGCCAGCAGCTTAGCGGGTCAGACAGTGATGAACACTGAAGCTTTCTTT
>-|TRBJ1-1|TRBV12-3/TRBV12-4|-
CASSFRGGTEAFF
TGTGCCAGCAGTTTCAGGGGTGGCACTGAAGCTTTCTTT
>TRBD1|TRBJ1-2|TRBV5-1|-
CASRGQGANYGYTF
TGCGCCAGCAGGGGACAGGGGGCTAACTATGGCTACACCTTC
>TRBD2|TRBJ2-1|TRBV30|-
CAWGLAGPDEQFF
TGTGCCTGGGGACTAGCGGGGCCAGATGAGCAGTTCTTC
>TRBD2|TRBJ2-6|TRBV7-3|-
CASSPPRSGGTGANVLTF
TGTGCCAGCAGCCCACCACGGAGCGGGGGGACTGGGGCCAACGTCCTGACTTTC
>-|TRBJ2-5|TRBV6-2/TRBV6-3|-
CASSLGNGTPQYF
TGTGCCAGCAGCCTGGGGAACGGGACACCCCAGTACTTC
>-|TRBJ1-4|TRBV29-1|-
CSVEPLPREKLFF
TGCAGCGTTGAGCCGTTACCCAGGGAAAAACTGTTTTTT
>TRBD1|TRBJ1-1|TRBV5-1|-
CASSFLQGETEAFF
TGCGCCAGCAGCTTCCTCCAGGGGGAAACTGAAGCTTTCTTT
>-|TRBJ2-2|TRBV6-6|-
CASRRDGTGELFF
TGTGCCAGCAGGCGGGATGGGACCGGGGAGCTGTTTTTT
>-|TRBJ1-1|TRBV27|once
CASNGGTEAFF
TGTGCCAGCAACGGTGGCACTGAAGCTTTCTTT
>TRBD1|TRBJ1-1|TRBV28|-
CASSHTTDRGRGAFF
TGTGCCAGCAGTCACACTACAGACAGGGGGAGGGGAGCTTTCTTT
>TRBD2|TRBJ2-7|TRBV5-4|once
CASGSREAPSYEQYF
TGTGCCAGCGGGAGTCGGGAGGCCCCCTCCTACGAGCAGTACTTC
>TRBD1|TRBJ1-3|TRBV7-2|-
CASSPAPYRGLGGNTIYF
TGTGCCAGCAGCCCCGCCCCCTACAGGGGGCTAGGAGGAAACACCATATATTTT
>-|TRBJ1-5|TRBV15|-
CATRGSNQPQHF
TGTGCCACCAGGGGCAGCAATCAGCCCCAGCATTTT
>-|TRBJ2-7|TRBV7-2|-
CASSLTVGPREQYF
TGTGCCAGCAGCTTAACGGTTGGGCCTCGGGAGCAGTACTTC
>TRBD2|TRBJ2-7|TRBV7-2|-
CASTLSGTIGYEQYF
TGTGCCAGCACCTTGAGTGGGACTATCGGCTACGAGCAGTACTTC
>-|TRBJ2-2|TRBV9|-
CASRLSGGNTGELFF
TGTGCCAGCAGGTTATCCGGGGGGAACACCGGGGAGCTGTTTTTT
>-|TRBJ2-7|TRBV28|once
CASSRNEALREYEQYF
TGTGCCAGCAGCCGCAATGAGGCACTGAGGGAATACGAGCAGTACTTC
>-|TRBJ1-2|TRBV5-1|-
CASSLETLNYGYTF
TGCGCCAGCAGCTTGGAAACACTAAACTATGGCTACACCTTC
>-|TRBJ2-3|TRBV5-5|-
CASSLEQGGTDTQYF
TGTGCCAGCAGCTTGGAACAGGGCGGCACAGATACGCAGTATTTT
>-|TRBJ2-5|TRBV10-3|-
CAISEGIKETQYF
TGTGCCATCAGTGAGGGCATAAAAGAGACCCAGTACTTC
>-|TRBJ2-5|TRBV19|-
CASMKASLGETQYF
TGTGCCAGTATGAAGGCGTCCCTAGGAGAGACCCAGTACTTC
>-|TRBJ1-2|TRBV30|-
CAWGGHGSRSGYTF
TGTGCCTGGGGGGGTCATGGGTCCCGGAGTGGCTACACCTTC
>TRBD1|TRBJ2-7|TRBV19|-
CASSIGDRPPYEQYF
TGTGCCAGTAGTATTGGGGACAGGCCCCCTTACGAGCAGTACTTC
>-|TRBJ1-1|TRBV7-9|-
CASTEYRVLNTEAFF
TGTGCCAGCACCGAATACAGGGTTCTGAACACTGAAGCTTTCTTT
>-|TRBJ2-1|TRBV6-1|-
CASSFNQAANEQFF
TGTGCCAGCAGTTTCAACCAAGCGGCTAACGAGCAGTTCTTC
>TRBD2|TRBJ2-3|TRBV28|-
CASSPSGRAGDTQYF
TGTGCCAGCTCCCCCAGCGGGAGGGCCGGGGATACGCAGTATTTT
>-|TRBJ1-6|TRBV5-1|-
CASSLAGDSPLHF
TGCGCCAGCAGCTTGGCGGGGGATTCACCCCTCCACTTT
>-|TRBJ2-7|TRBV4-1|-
CASSQVVNYEQYF
TGCGCCAGCAGCCAAGTAGTAAACTACGAGCAGTACTTC